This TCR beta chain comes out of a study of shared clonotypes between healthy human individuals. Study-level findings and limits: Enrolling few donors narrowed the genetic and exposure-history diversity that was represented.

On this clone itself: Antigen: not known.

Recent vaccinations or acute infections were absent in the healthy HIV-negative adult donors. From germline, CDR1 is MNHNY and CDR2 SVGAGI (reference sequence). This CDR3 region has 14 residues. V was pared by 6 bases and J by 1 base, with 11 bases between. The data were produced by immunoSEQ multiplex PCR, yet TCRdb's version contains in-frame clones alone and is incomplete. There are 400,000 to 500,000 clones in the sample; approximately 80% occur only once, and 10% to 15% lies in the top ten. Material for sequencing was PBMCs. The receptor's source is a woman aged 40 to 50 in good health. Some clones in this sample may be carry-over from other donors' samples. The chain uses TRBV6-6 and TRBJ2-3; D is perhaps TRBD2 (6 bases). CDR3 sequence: CASREGYGTDTQYF. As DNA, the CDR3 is TGTGCCAGCAGGGAGGGGTATGGCACAGATACGCAGTATTTT.